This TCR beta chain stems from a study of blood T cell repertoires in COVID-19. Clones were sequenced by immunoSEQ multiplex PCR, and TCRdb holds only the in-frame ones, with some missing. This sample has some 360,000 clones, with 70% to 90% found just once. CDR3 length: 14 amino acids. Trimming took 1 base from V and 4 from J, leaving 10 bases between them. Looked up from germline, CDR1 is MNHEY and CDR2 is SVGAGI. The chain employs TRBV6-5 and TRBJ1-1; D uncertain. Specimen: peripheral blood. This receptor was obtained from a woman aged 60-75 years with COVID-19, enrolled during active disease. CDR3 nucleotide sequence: TGTGCCAGCAGTTACTATTGGGAGTTCACTGAAGCTTTCTTT. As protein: CASSYYWEFTEAFF.